The rows below give T cell receptor beta chains drawn from one sample of a study of cytomegalovirus exposure and HLA in healthy donors. The data were produced by immunoSEQ multiplex PCR, yet TCRdb's version contains in-frame clones alone and is incomplete. This sample carries about 200,000 clones, more than 80% of them seen once, and the ten largest clones take about 3.1%. The sample taken for sequencing was PBMCs. The receptors were sampled from a young man in good health and CMV-seronegative. Both conserved end residues are part of each CDR3. D genes are given only for firm matches. Not every row has a clone size; where given, it reads once, few, many or a size class.

clone size: .
D gene: .
V gene: TRBV27
J gene: TRBJ2-3
CDR3 DNA: TGTGCCAGCAGTTTTAGTAGGGGGGGCCTATATACGCAGTATTTT
CDR3 protein: CASSFSRGGLYTQYF

clone size: .
D gene: .
V gene: TRBV5-1
J gene: TRBJ1-4
CDR3 DNA: TGCGCCAGCAGCCCGGTTGGAACTAATGAAAAACTGTTTTTT
CDR3 protein: CASSPVGTNEKLFF

clone size: .
D gene: TRBD1
V gene: TRBV6-6
J gene: TRBJ1-4
CDR3 DNA: TGTGCCAGCAGGCAGGGGGGTTCGGGGAAACTGTTTTTT
CDR3 protein: CASRQGGSGKLFF

clone size: .
D gene: .
V gene: TRBV4-1
J gene: TRBJ2-3
CDR3 DNA: TGCGCCAGCAGCCAATCCGGGACTGGAAGCACAGATACGCAGTATTTT
CDR3 protein: CASSQSGTGSTDTQYF

clone size: .
D gene: .
V gene: TRBV7-6
J gene: TRBJ2-2
CDR3 DNA: TGTGCCAGCAGCTTAGTTCGGGTGACGGGGTCCGGGGAGCTGTTTTTT
CDR3 protein: CASSLVRVTGSGELFF

clone size: .
D gene: .
V gene: TRBV28
J gene: TRBJ1-6
CDR3 DNA: TGTGCCAGCAGTTCTCCCGAGGGAGACTATAATTCACCCCTCCACTTT
CDR3 protein: CASSSPEGDYNSPLHF

clone size: .
D gene: .
V gene: TRBV6-1
J gene: TRBJ2-2
CDR3 DNA: TGTGCCAGCAGTAGCGCCGGGGAGCTGTTTTTT
CDR3 protein: CASSSAGELFF

clone size: .
D gene: TRBD2
V gene: TRBV29-1
J gene: TRBJ2-7
CDR3 DNA: TGCAGCGTTCCCAGGGCGGGGGGCTACGAGCAGTACTTC
CDR3 protein: CSVPRAGGYEQYF

clone size: .
D gene: .
V gene: TRBV7-2
J gene: TRBJ1-2
CDR3 DNA: TGTGCCAGCAGCTTAGAGGGGGCTAACTATGGCTACACCTTC
CDR3 protein: CASSLEGANYGYTF

clone size: .
D gene: TRBD2
V gene: TRBV5-1
J gene: TRBJ2-7
CDR3 DNA: TGCGCCAGCAGCTTAGCGGGGGACTCCTACGAGCAGTACTTC
CDR3 protein: CASSLAGDSYEQYF

clone size: .
D gene: TRBD1
V gene: TRBV6-5
J gene: TRBJ2-1
CDR3 DNA: TGTGCCAGCAGTTACAGGGGGCAGTATCATGAGCAGTTCTTC
CDR3 protein: CASSYRGQYHEQFF

clone size: .
D gene: TRBD1
V gene: TRBV27
J gene: TRBJ2-2
CDR3 DNA: TGTGCCAGCAGTTTAAGATGGGGGACAGGAAACACCGGGGAGCTGTTTTTT
CDR3 protein: CASSLRWGTGNTGELFF

clone size: .
D gene: TRBD2
V gene: TRBV18
J gene: TRBJ2-5
CDR3 DNA: TGTGCCAGCTCACCCCGACTAGCGGGGGGGCCCCAAGAGACCCAGTACTTC
CDR3 protein: CASSPRLAGGPQETQYF

clone size: .
D gene: .
V gene: TRBV28
J gene: TRBJ2-4
CDR3 DNA: TGTGCCAGCAGTTTGGCCCAGGGGTACATTCAGTACTTC
CDR3 protein: CASSLAQGYIQYF

clone size: .
D gene: TRBD1
V gene: TRBV9
J gene: TRBJ2-7
CDR3 DNA: TGTGCCAGCAGCCTAAACCGGGACAGTTACGACGAGCAGTACTTC
CDR3 protein: CASSLNRDSYDEQYF

clone size: .
D gene: .
V gene: TRBV28
J gene: TRBJ1-5
CDR3 DNA: TGTGCCAGCAACCTAGGTCCTGGGGAGAGTAGCAATCAGCCCCAGCATTTT
CDR3 protein: CASNLGPGESSNQPQHF

clone size: .
D gene: .
V gene: TRBV2
J gene: TRBJ2-2
CDR3 DNA: TGTGCCAGCAGTGAAAGCCGGGACGGGGAGCTGTTTTTT
CDR3 protein: CASSESRDGELFF

clone size: once
D gene: .
V gene: TRBV7-9
J gene: TRBJ2-3
CDR3 DNA: TGTGCCAGCAGCTTAGCGATAAGGGGCGCTAGCACAGATACGCAGTATTTT
CDR3 protein: CASSLAIRGASTDTQYF

clone size: .
D gene: .
V gene: TRBV19
J gene: TRBJ1-2
CDR3 DNA: TGTGCCAGTAGTATAGATGGAGAGTATGGCTACACCTTC
CDR3 protein: CASSIDGEYGYTF

clone size: .
D gene: .
V gene: TRBV7-9
J gene: TRBJ1-1
CDR3 DNA: TGTTCCAGCAGCCCCCCCTTCCAGGACGGTCGCCGAGGGGCTTTCTTT
CDR3 protein: CSSSPPFQDGRRGAFF

clone size: .
D gene: .
V gene: TRBV2
J gene: TRBJ1-4
CDR3 DNA: TGTGCCAGTACAGGCTTAGCAACTAATGAAAAGCTGTTTTTT
CDR3 protein: CASTGLATNEKLFF

clone size: .
D gene: .
V gene: TRBV9
J gene: TRBJ2-2
CDR3 DNA: TGTGCCAGCACCTGGGGAGGGGGACAACTCTCCGGGGAGCTGTTTTTT
CDR3 protein: CASTWGGGQLSGELFF

clone size: .
D gene: .
V gene: TRBV6-5
J gene: TRBJ2-2
CDR3 DNA: TGTGCCAGCAGGCTGACGGGCACCGGGGAGCTGTTTTTT
CDR3 protein: CASRLTGTGELFF

clone size: .
D gene: TRBD1
V gene: TRBV5-1
J gene: TRBJ1-1
CDR3 DNA: TGCGCCAGCAGCTCGAGGACAGGAGGAGGGACTGAAGCTTTCTTT
CDR3 protein: CASSSRTGGGTEAFF

clone size: few
D gene: TRBD1
V gene: TRBV5-4
J gene: TRBJ2-7
CDR3 DNA: TGTGCCAGCAGCTTGGGGACAGGGGATAACGAGCAGTACTTC
CDR3 protein: CASSLGTGDNEQYF

clone size: .
D gene: .
V gene: TRBV7-3
J gene: TRBJ2-2
CDR3 DNA: TGTGCCAGCAGCCAGGGTGCCACCGGGGAGCTGTTTTTT
CDR3 protein: CASSQGATGELFF

clone size: .
D gene: TRBD2
V gene: TRBV2
J gene: TRBJ2-7
CDR3 DNA: TGTGCCAGCAGCCGAGAGCGGGGGGGGACCTACGAGCAGTACTTC
CDR3 protein: CASSRERGGTYEQYF

clone size: few
D gene: TRBD2
V gene: TRBV7-8
J gene: TRBJ2-1
CDR3 DNA: TGTGCCAGCAGCCCTCTAGCGGGGAATTACAATGAGCAGTTCTTC
CDR3 protein: CASSPLAGNYNEQFF

clone size: .
D gene: TRBD1
V gene: TRBV5-5
J gene: TRBJ1-5
CDR3 DNA: TGTGCCAGCAGCCCGGGTCCGGCAGGGGGATTGGTTCAGCCCCAGCATTTT
CDR3 protein: CASSPGPAGGLVQPQHF

clone size: .
D gene: .
V gene: TRBV28
J gene: TRBJ2-4
CDR3 DNA: TGTGCCAGCAGTTTAGTAGCGAGAAAAAACATTCAGTACTTC
CDR3 protein: CASSLVARKNIQYF

clone size: once
D gene: TRBD2
V gene: TRBV15
J gene: TRBJ2-7
CDR3 DNA: TGTGCCACCAGCAGAGATGTCGGGGGACTAGGGGGGCAGTACTTC
CDR3 protein: CATSRDVGGLGGQYF

clone size: .
D gene: .
V gene: TRBV5-4
J gene: TRBJ1-1
CDR3 DNA: TGTGCCAGCAGCTTGTTCCTTACGGGCACTGAAGCTTTCTTT
CDR3 protein: CASSLFLTGTEAFF

clone size: .
D gene: .
V gene: TRBV5-5
J gene: TRBJ1-4
CDR3 DNA: TGTGCCAGCAGCTTGTCCAGTCTTGAAAAACTGTTTTTT
CDR3 protein: CASSLSSLEKLFF

clone size: .
D gene: TRBD1
V gene: TRBV5-6
J gene: TRBJ1-2
CDR3 DNA: TGTGCCAGCAGCTTTACTACAGGGGGATATGGCTACACCTTC
CDR3 protein: CASSFTTGGYGYTF

clone size: .
D gene: TRBD1
V gene: TRBV19
J gene: TRBJ2-7
CDR3 DNA: TGTGCCAGTAGTATGATTGGCAGGGGGCGTATGGACGAGCAGTACTTC
CDR3 protein: CASSMIGRGRMDEQYF

clone size: .
D gene: TRBD2
V gene: TRBV7-3
J gene: TRBJ2-3
CDR3 DNA: TGTGCCAGCAGCCCCCTAGCGGGAAGCACAGATACGCAGTATTTT
CDR3 protein: CASSPLAGSTDTQYF

clone size: .
D gene: .
V gene: TRBV28
J gene: TRBJ1-4
CDR3 DNA: TGTGCCAGCACCGCACCTAGAGGGTGGGATGAAAAACTGTTTTTT
CDR3 protein: CASTAPRGWDEKLFF

clone size: .
D gene: TRBD1
V gene: TRBV6-1
J gene: TRBJ2-2
CDR3 DNA: TGTGCCAGCAGTCTACAGGGGTGGACCGGGGAGCTGTTTTTT
CDR3 protein: CASSLQGWTGELFF

clone size: .
D gene: TRBD2
V gene: TRBV28
J gene: TRBJ2-3
CDR3 DNA: TGTGCCAGCAGTTTAGGACCCAGCGGGGGGGAGACGCAGTATTTT
CDR3 protein: CASSLGPSGGETQYF

clone size: .
D gene: .
V gene: TRBV5-4
J gene: TRBJ1-4
CDR3 DNA: TGTGCCAGCAGCAACCGTCTGACGGGGGGCAGGACTAATGAAAAACTGTTTTTT
CDR3 protein: CASSNRLTGGRTNEKLFF

clone size: .
D gene: .
V gene: TRBV6-1
J gene: TRBJ2-7
CDR3 DNA: TGTGCCAGCAGTGAAGTGGGCTATCTTAACGAGCAGTACTTC
CDR3 protein: CASSEVGYLNEQYF

clone size: .
D gene: .
V gene: TRBV6-1
J gene: TRBJ1-5
CDR3 DNA: TGTGCCAGCACCCGGGAGAACAATCAGCCCCAGCATTTT
CDR3 protein: CASTRENNQPQHF

clone size: .
D gene: .
V gene: TRBV6-6
J gene: TRBJ2-4
CDR3 DNA: TGTGCCAGCACCTGGTGGGCAGGGAAAAACATTCAGTACTTC
CDR3 protein: CASTWWAGKNIQYF

clone size: .
D gene: .
V gene: TRBV18
J gene: TRBJ2-7
CDR3 DNA: TGTGCCAGCTCACAACCGGAGGGATACGAGCAGTACTTC
CDR3 protein: CASSQPEGYEQYF

clone size: few
D gene: .
V gene: TRBV9
J gene: TRBJ1-4
CDR3 DNA: TGTGCCAGCAGCGCTGAACAGGGACTAAATGAAAAACTGTTTTTT
CDR3 protein: CASSAEQGLNEKLFF

clone size: .
D gene: .
V gene: TRBV5-1
J gene: TRBJ1-6
CDR3 DNA: TGCGCCAGCAGCTTTGAGCCCCTGAGTAATTCACCCCTCCACTTT
CDR3 protein: CASSFEPLSNSPLHF

clone size: .
D gene: TRBD1
V gene: TRBV4-1
J gene: TRBJ2-1
CDR3 DNA: TGCGCCAGCAGCCCGCCGGGACAGGGTTCCAATGAGCAGTTCTTC
CDR3 protein: CASSPPGQGSNEQFF

clone size: .
D gene: .
V gene: TRBV6-5
J gene: TRBJ1-1
CDR3 DNA: TGTGCCAGCAGCGCCGGCCGAGGGGGCACTGAAGCTTTCTTT
CDR3 protein: CASSAGRGGTEAFF

clone size: .
D gene: TRBD1
V gene: TRBV6-4
J gene: TRBJ1-2
CDR3 DNA: TGTGCCAGCAGTGAGGACAGGGGAGGCGGCTACACCTTC
CDR3 protein: CASSEDRGGGYTF

clone size: once
D gene: .
V gene: TRBV27
J gene: TRBJ2-3
CDR3 DNA: TGTGCCAGCAGCTTTATAGATACGCAGTATTTT
CDR3 protein: CASSFIDTQYF

clone size: once
D gene: TRBD1
V gene: TRBV6-5
J gene: TRBJ1-2
CDR3 DNA: TGTGCCAGCAGTTACTCGGGACAGGGGGACTATGGCTACACCTTC
CDR3 protein: CASSYSGQGDYGYTF

clone size: .
D gene: .
V gene: TRBV9
J gene: TRBJ1-2
CDR3 DNA: TGTGCCAGCAGCGTGGGGGGAGGTGACTATGGCTACACCTTC
CDR3 protein: CASSVGGGDYGYTF

clone size: .
D gene: .
V gene: TRBV6-1
J gene: TRBJ2-7
CDR3 DNA: TGTGCCAGCGTAAGGGGAGAGCAGTACTTC
CDR3 protein: CASVRGEQYF